This TCR beta chain was obtained from a study of blood T cell repertoires in COVID-19. Study as a whole: Samples representing acute and convalescent COVID-19 were sourced from the United States, Italy and Spain.

Germline V gives CDR1 GTSNPN, CDR2 SVGIG (reference sequence). The V end was cut by 0 bases, the J end by 1 base, with 8 bases between. CDR3 size: 14 residues. Followed over time, Seattle patients had been enrolled while infection was active. Sequencing used immunoSEQ multiplex PCR; TCRdb keeps in-frame clones, though not all of them. The sample lists roughly 56,000 clones; approximately 92% were seen once. The sequence was obtained from a woman in her sixties or seventies with COVID-19, enrolled during active disease. The chain couples TRBV30 to TRBJ2-3; weak D call: TRBD1 (5 bases). The sequencing input was peripheral blood. CDR3 in amino acids: CAWSVRGGTDTQYF. The CDR3 bases are TGTGCCTGGAGTGTTAGGGGTGGCACAGATACGCAGTATTTT.